The sequence of this TCR beta chain was determined in a study of blood T cell repertoires in COVID-19. Across the study: Collection of acute and convalescent COVID-19 samples took place in the United States, Italy and Spain. In each case, the material was cDNA or gDNA derived from T cells, B-cell-depleted T cells, or PBMCs.

From germline, CDR1 is LNHDA and CDR2 SQIVND (reference sequence). This CDR3 region has 13 residues. Unmatched junction bases numbered 3, after V lost 7 bases and J lost 2 bases. In the original processing: How many nucleated cells were present was estimated from reference gene primer amplification. Generated by immunoSEQ multiplex PCR, the TCRdb table keeps only in-frame clones and is missing some. From that table come the V and J calls and clone size; the DNA was used to work out D and trimming. The sample has over 150,000 clones, around four fifths seen once. Sequencing input: peripheral blood. J is TRBJ2-7 and V is TRBV19; 9 positions match TRBD1. This TCR was sampled from a woman in her 70s with COVID-19, enrolled during active disease. CDR3 nucleotides: TGTGCCAGTAAGGGACAGGGTACCTACGAGCAGTACTTC. This codes for CASKGQGTYEQYF.